This TCR beta chain was found in a study of blood T cell repertoires in COVID-19. For the study at large: Whether acute or convalescent, the COVID-19 samples came from the United States, Italy and Spain. T cells, B-cell-depleted T cells, or PBMCs supplied cDNA or gDNA.

The CDR3 extends over 14 amino acids. Unmatched junction bases numbered 10, after V lost 6 bases and J lost 5 bases. Germline CDR1 reads MNHNY; CDR2 reads SVGAGI (reference sequence). The repertoire was sequenced with immunoSEQ multiplex PCR; TCRdb's copy has only in-frame clones and lacks some. This repertoire shows tens of thousands of clones, about 90% found once; its top ten account for around 3%. The clonotype was recovered from a woman aged 45-65 years with active or convalescent COVID-19. The chain employs TRBV6-6 and TRBJ2-7; TRBD1 aligns across 7 bases. Sequencing input: peripheral blood. The CDR3 sequence is CASRRQGKGNEQYF. In DNA form, the CDR3 reads TGTGCCAGCAGGAGACAGGGTAAGGGGAACGAGCAGTACTTC.